This TCR beta chain is drawn from a study of T cells in Graves' hyperthyroidism and ophthalmopathy. Notes on the study in general: A model built on 13 V-J features separated ophthalmopathy from stable hyperthyroidism. Blood also contained most expanded thyroid clonotypes above 0.001. The model anticipated ophthalmopathy a median about 7 months pre-onset.

CDR1 is SQVTM, CDR2 ANQGSEA, per germline. J was trimmed by 3 bases and V by 0 bases; bases with no gene match: 4. This CDR3 spans 15 amino acids. What was amplified from RNA transcripts were TCR beta CDR3 regions. The TCR CDR3 first-round RT-PCR relied on the HTBI primer set. Via MiXCR, TCRdb re-called the multiplex PCR reads, giving one row per CDR3 protein. The sample shows 650,000 to 800,000 distinct CDR3 sequences, approximately 42% of them seen only once. This clonotype was counted between two and nine times. What it binds is unknown. The rearrangement uses TRBV29-1 and TRBJ2-7; 11 bases agree with TRBD1. Sequenced material: peripheral blood or thyroid tissue (not recorded which). The source of this sequence is an adult man with Graves' disease, either hyperthyroidism or ophthalmopathy (not recorded which). CDR3 protein: CSVEDPGQGVYEQYF. CDR3 DNA sequence: TGCAGCGTTGAAGACCCGGGACAGGGGGTCTACGAGCAGTACTTC.